A single sample gave rise to the 15 T cell receptor beta chains below, sequenced in a study of shared T cell receptors in the human thymus. The data were produced by immunoSEQ multiplex PCR, yet TCRdb's version contains in-frame clones alone and is incomplete. There are some 700,000 clones in the sample; 70% to 90% occur only once, and around 0.0099% lies in the top ten. These same data were also listed under a study on human thymus T cells.

Source material: thymocytes. All receptors derive from a boy in the first two years of life with a congenital heart defect.

This clone has more than one count but fewer than ten. J is TRBJ1-1 and V is TRBV5-4; the D gene is possibly TRBD1 (5 bases). The CDR3 is made up of 13 amino acids. V lost 3 bases and J 1 base, leaving 7 bases between the germline ends. The germline V gene encodes CDR1 SGHNT and CDR2 YYREEE (reference sequence). The chain's CDR3 is CASSSGQNTEAFF. In nucleotides, the CDR3 is TGTGCCAGCAGCTCCGGACAGAACACTGAAGCTTTCTTT.

The genes are TRBV28 and TRBJ1-1, with 8 bases lining up with TRBD1. V trimming: 5 bases; J trimming: 2 bases; junction bases outside the gene matches: 4. The CDR3 length is 14 residues. CDR1 and CDR2 (germline): MDHEN, SYDVKM. DNA of the CDR3: TGTGCCAGCAGTCCACAGGGGGTCAACACTGAAGCTTTCTTT. Amino acid sequence: CASSPQGVNTEAFF.

The chain joins TRBV30 to TRBJ2-3, with 11 bases fitting TRBD2. CDR1 and CDR2 (germline): GTSNPN, SVGIG (reference sequence). J lost 4 bases, V lost 2 bases, and 20 bases had no gene match. The CDR3 consists of 20 residues. The CDR3 DNA reads as TGTGCCTGGAGTCGGGAGAGGGGAAATATAGCGGGAGGGCCGTCAGATACGCAGTATTTT. Its translation: CAWSRERGNIAGGPSDTQYF.

V gene TRBV15 combines with J gene TRBJ2-3; D might be TRBD2 (6 bases). The germline V gene has CDR1 LNHNV and CDR2 YYDKDF (reference sequence). The CDR3 is 14 residues long. V dropped 2 bases and J dropped 3 bases, with 9 bases sitting between them. The CDR3 nucleotides read TGTGCCACCAGCAGACAGACTAGTACAGATACGCAGTATTTT. Translated: CATSRQTSTDTQYF.

The chain joins TRBV18 to TRBJ2-5, with D maybe TRBD2 (6 bases). V was cut by 0 bases and J by 1 base, with 6 bases left in between. CDR3 length: 14 amino acids. From germline, CDR1 is KGHSH and CDR2 LQKENI. The CDR3 coding sequence is TGTGCCAGCTCACCACCTAGCGGCCAAGAGACCCAGTACTTC. The encoded protein is CASSPPSGQETQYF.

The chain recombines TRBV7-9 with TRBJ2-7; perhaps TRBD1 as D (6 bases). Germline V gives CDR1 SEHNR, CDR2 FQNEAQ (reference sequence). The CDR3 runs to 13 residues. Trimming took off 4 bases at V and 1 base at J, with 8 bases between the two ends. This chain's CDR3 is CASSSTGSYEQYF. The CDR3 region has the DNA TGTGCCAGCAGCTCGACAGGATCCTACGAGCAGTACTTC.

The V gene is TRBV6-5, the J gene TRBJ2-7, with D perhaps TRBD2 (6 bases). Per germline, CDR1 MNHEY and CDR2 SVGAGI. Trimming removed 0 bases at V and 3 bases at J, with 15 bases between. The CDR3 runs to 16 residues. The CDR3 here is CASSYSGRSRFYEQYF. CDR3 coding DNA: TGTGCCAGCAGTTACTCCGGGAGAAGTAGGTTCTACGAGCAGTACTTC.

The chain joins TRBV6-5 to TRBJ1-2; D is unclear. Per the germline V gene, CDR1 is MNHEY and CDR2 is SVGAGI. Trimming cost V 7 bases and J 3 bases, with 12 bases left between them. The CDR3 spans 13 residues. The CDR3 DNA reads as TGTGCCAGCACCGTCGGAGGCGACTATGGCTACACCTTC. This codes for CASTVGGDYGYTF.

The chain recombines TRBV7-2 with TRBJ1-3; no firm D call. V was cut by 4 bases and J by 2 bases, with 9 bases left in between. CDR1 is SGHTA and CDR2 is FQGNSA in the germline V gene. CDR3 size: 14 residues. The CDR3 DNA reads TGTGCCAGCAGCTCCGACGAGGCTGGAAACACCATATATTTT. Encoded protein: CASSSDEAGNTIYF. Complete variable domain (other parts from reference TRBV7-2 and TRBJ1-3): GAGVSQSPSNKVTEKGKDVELRCDPISGHTALYWYRQSLGQGLEFLIYFQGNSAPDKSGLPSDRFSAERTGGSVSTLTIQRTQQEDSAVYLCASSSDEAGNTIYFGEGSWLTVV.

This clone was detected only once. This rearrangement joins TRBV10-2 to TRBJ2-5; 10 bases map to TRBD1. The J call is uncertain, as TRBJ2-7 better fits the DNA end. Germline V gene sequence: CDR1 WSHSY, CDR2 SAAADI. The CDR3 has 12 residues. The CDR3: CASGQGAYEQYF. The CDR3 nucleotides read TGCGCCAGCGGACAGGGGGCCTACGAGCAGTACTTC.

This chain links TRBV6-1 with TRBJ1-4; TRBD1 matches at 9 bases. J was trimmed by 4 bases and V by 4 bases; bases with no gene match: 4. The CDR3 contains 15 residues. Germline V gene data show CDR1 as MNHNS and CDR2 as SASEGT. The CDR3 spells CASSVQTGGNEKLFF. DNA of the CDR3: TGTGCCAGCAGTGTCCAGACAGGGGGTAATGAAAAACTGTTTTTT.

This rearrangement joins TRBV5-4 to TRBJ1-2, with D unresolved. The CDR3 loop spans 14 amino acids. Trimming cost V 3 bases and J 8 bases, with 17 bases left between them. Looked up from germline, CDR1 is SGHNT and CDR2 is YYREEE (reference sequence). For the CDR3, the DNA is TGTGCCAGCAGCTCCGCCCCGGCAGGCGGGGGCTACACCTTC. This sequence encodes CASSSAPAGGGYTF.

The rearrangement uses TRBV6-5 and TRBJ1-6; no reliable D call. V dropped 2 bases and J dropped 10 bases, with 18 bases sitting between them. The CDR3 sequence is 16 residues long. Germline-derived CDR1 and CDR2 are MNHEY and SVGAGI. CDR3 region: CASSYDRDRGGSPLHF. Written as DNA, the CDR3 is TGTGCCAGCAGTTACGATCGGGATCGGGGAGGGTCACCCCTCCACTTT.

The genes are TRBV27 and TRBJ2-3; 13 bases agree with TRBD2. This CDR3 is 16 amino acids long. The trim removed 10 bases at V and 4 bases at J, leaving 11 bases unmatched. Germline CDR1 is MNHEY and CDR2 is SMNVEV (reference sequence). CDR3 DNA: TGTGCCACCTCGGCCGGGACTAGCGGGACAGCAGATACGCAGTATTTT. It encodes CATSAGTSGTADTQYF.

This clone was counted once. The J gene is TRBJ2-2, the V gene TRBV2; 7 nucleotides align to TRBD1. This CDR3 comprises 15 residues. The J segment lost 3 bases and the V segment lost 7 bases, leaving 8 bases of the junction unmatched. The germline CDR1 and CDR2 sequences are SNHLY and FYNNEI. In nucleotides, the CDR3 is TGTGCCAGCAAGGACAGGACGGGTTACACCGGGGAGCTGTTTTTT. Amino acid sequence: CASKDRTGYTGELFF.